The clone carrying this T cell receptor (beta chain) was recorded at least ten times. This sample is drawn from a study of Graves' ophthalmopathy and Graves' hyperthyroidism. From RNA, the CDR3 regions of TCR beta chains were amplified and sequenced. After a first-round RT-PCR with HTBI primers, a second-round multiplex PCR was run. From the multiplex PCR reads, TCRdb called clonotypes with MiXCR, one entry per CDR3 protein. Of 45,000 to 60,000 distinct CDR3 sequences in the sample, under 55% were seen once. The CDR3 is 14 amino acids. Per the germline V gene, CDR1 is MNHEY and CDR2 is SVGEGT. V was trimmed by 6 bases and J by 0 bases, leaving 6 bases between them.

The clonotype originates from an adult woman with Graves' ophthalmopathy. The sequenced sample consisted of peripheral blood. This chain joins TRBV6-2 or TRBV6-3 and TRBJ2-6; D ambiguous. CDR3 sequence reads: CASSLLSGANVLTF. For the CDR3, the DNA is TGTGCCAGCAGCCTCCTCTCTGGGGCCAACGTCCTGACTTTC.